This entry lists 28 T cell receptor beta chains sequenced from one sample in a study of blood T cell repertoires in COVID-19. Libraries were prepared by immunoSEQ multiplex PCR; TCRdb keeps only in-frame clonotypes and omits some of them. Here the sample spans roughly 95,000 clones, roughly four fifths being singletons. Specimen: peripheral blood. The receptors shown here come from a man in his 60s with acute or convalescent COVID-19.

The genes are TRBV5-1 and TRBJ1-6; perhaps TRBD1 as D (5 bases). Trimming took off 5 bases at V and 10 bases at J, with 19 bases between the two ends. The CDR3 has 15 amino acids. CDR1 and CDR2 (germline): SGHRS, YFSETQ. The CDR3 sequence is CASRGGAGIESPLHF. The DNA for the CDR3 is TGCGCCAGCAGGGGCGGGGCGGGGATCGAGTCACCCCTCCACTTT.

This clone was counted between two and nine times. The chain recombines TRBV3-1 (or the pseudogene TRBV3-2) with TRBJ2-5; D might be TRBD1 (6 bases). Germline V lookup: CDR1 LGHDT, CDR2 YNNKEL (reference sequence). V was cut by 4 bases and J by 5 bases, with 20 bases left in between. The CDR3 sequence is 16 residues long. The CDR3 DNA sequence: TGTGCCAGCAGCCGTATAGTAGGGGGTCAACGGGAGACCCAGTACTTC. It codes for CASSRIVGGQRETQYF.

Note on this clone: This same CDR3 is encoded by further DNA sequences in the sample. CDR3 region: CASSLAGGPYNEQFF. The CDR3 DNA reads as TGTGCCAGCAGCTTAGCGGGAGGGCCCTACAATGAGCAGTTCTTC. J is TRBJ2-1 and V is TRBV7-2; TRBD2 matches at 7 bases. Germline CDR1 SGHTA, CDR2 FQGNSA. The V gene end was trimmed by 0 bases and the J gene end by 2 bases; junction bases not matched to a gene: 1. The length of the CDR3 is 15 residues. Complete variable domain (other parts from reference TRBV7-2 and TRBJ2-1): GAGVSQSPSNKVTEKGKDVELRCDPISGHTALYWYRQSLGQGLEFLIYFQGNSAPDKSGLPSDRFSAERTGGSVSTLTIQRTQQEDSAVYLCASSLAGGPYNEQFFGPGTRLTVL.

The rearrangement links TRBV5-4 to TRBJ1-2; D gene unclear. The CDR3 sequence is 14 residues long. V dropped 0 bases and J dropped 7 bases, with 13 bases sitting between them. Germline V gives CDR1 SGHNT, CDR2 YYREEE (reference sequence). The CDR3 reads CASSLDVRAGGYTF. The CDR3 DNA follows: TGTGCCAGCAGCTTGGATGTCCGAGCAGGTGGCTACACCTTC.

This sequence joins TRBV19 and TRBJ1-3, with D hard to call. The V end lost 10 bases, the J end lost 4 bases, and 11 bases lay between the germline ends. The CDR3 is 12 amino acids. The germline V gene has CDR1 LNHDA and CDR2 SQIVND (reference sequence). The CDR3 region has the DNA TGTGCCACCCTCTCCCAGGGAAACACCATATATTTT. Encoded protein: CATLSQGNTIYF.

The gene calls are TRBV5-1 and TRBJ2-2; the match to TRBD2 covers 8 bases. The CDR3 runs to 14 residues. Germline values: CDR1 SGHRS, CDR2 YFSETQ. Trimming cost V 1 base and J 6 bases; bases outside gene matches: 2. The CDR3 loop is CASSLTSGSGELFF. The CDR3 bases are TGCGCCAGCAGCTTGACTAGCGGCTCCGGGGAGCTGTTTTTT. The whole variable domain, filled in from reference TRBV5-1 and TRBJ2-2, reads KAGVTQTPRYLIKTRGQQVTLSCSPISGHRSVSWYQQTPGQGLQFLFEYFSETQRNKGNFPGRFSGRQFSNSRSEMNVSTLELGDSALYLCASSLTSGSGELFFGEGSRLTVL.

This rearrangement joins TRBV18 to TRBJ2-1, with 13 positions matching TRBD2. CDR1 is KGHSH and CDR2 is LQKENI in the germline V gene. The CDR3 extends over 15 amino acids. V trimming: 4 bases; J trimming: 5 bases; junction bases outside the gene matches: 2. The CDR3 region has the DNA TGTGCCAGCTCACGCGGACTAGCGGGAGACAATGAGCAGTTCTTC. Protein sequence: CASSRGLAGDNEQFF.

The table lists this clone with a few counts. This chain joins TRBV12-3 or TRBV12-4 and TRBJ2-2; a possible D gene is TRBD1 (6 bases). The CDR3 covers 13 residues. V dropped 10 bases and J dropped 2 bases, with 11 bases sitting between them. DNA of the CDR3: TGTGCCACCCGGACAGCTAACACCGGGGAGCTGTTTTTT. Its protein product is CATRTANTGELFF.

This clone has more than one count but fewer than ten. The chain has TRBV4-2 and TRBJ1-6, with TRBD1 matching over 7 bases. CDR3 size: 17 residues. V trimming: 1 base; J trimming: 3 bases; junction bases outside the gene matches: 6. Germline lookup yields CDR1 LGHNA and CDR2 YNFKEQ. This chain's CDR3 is CASSQGTTGIYNSPLHF. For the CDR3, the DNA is TGTGCCAGCAGCCAAGGGACGACAGGGATCTATAATTCACCCCTCCACTTT.

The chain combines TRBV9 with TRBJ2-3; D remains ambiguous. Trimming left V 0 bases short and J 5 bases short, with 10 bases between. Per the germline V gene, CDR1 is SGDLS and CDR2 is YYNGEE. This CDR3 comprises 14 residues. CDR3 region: CASSVGSVIDTQYF. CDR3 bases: TGTGCCAGCAGCGTAGGAAGCGTCATAGATACGCAGTATTTT.

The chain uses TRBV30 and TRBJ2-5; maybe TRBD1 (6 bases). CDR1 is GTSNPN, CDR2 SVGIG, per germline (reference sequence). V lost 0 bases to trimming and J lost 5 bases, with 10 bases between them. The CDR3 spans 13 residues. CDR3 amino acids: CAWSVHQGETQYF. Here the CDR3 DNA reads TGTGCCTGGAGTGTACATCAGGGGGAGACCCAGTACTTC. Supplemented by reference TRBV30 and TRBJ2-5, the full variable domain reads SQTIHQWPATLVQPVGSPLSLECTVEGTSNPNLYWYRQAAGRGLQLLFYSVGIGQISSEVPQNLSASRPQDRQFILSSKKLLLSDSGFYLCAWSVHQGETQYFGPGTRLLVL.

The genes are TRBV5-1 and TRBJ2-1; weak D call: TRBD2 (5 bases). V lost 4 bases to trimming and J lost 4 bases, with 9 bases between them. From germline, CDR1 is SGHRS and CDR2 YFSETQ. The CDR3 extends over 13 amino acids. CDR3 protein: CASSRGLYNEQFF. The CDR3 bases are TGCGCCAGCAGCCGTGGACTGTACAATGAGCAGTTCTTC.

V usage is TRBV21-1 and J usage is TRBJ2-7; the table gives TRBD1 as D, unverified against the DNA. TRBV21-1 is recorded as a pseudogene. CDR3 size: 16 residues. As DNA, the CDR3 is TGTGCCAGCAGCAAAGTAGGAAGGGACATGACCTACGAGCAGTACGTC. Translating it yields CASSKVGRDMTYEQYV.

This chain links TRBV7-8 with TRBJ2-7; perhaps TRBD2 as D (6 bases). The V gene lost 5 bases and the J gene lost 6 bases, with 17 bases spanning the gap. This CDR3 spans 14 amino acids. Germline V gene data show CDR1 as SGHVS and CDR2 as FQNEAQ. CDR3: CASSPAGGNAEQYV. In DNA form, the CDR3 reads TGTGCCAGCAGCCCCGCGGGCGGGAACGCCGAGCAGTACGTC.

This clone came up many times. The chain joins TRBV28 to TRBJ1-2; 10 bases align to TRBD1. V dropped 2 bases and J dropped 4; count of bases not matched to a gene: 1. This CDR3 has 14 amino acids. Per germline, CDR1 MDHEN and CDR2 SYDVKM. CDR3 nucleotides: TGTGCCAGCAGTTTAGGGACAGGGGCCTATGGCTACACCTTC. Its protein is CASSLGTGAYGYTF.

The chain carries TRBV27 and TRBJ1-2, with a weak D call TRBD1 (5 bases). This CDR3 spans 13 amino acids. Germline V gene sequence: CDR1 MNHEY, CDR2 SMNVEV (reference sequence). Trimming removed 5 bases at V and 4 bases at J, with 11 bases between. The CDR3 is CASSPQGGYGYTF. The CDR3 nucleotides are TGTGCCAGCAGTCCCCAGGGAGGCTATGGCTACACCTTC.

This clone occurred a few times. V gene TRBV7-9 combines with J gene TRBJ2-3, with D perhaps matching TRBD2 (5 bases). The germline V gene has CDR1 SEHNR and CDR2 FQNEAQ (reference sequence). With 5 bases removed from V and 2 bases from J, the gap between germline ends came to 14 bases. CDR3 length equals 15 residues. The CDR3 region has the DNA TGTGCCAGCAGCCCTAGGACTCGCCACACAGATACGCAGTATTTT. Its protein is CASSPRTRHTDTQYF.

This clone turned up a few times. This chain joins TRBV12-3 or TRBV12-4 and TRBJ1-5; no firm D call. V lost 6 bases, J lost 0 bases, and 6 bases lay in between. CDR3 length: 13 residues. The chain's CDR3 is CASRRDSNQPQHF. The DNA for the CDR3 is TGTGCCAGCAGGCGCGATAGCAATCAGCCCCAGCATTTT.

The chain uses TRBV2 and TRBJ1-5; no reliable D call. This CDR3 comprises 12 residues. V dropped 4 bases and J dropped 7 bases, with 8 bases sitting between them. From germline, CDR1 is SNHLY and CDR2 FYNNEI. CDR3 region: CASSGPRQPQHF. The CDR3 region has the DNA TGTGCCAGCAGTGGACCGAGGCAGCCCCAGCATTTT.

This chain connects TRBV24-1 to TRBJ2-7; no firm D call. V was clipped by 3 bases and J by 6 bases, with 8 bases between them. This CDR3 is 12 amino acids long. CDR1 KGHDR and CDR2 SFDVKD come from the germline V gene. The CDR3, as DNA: TGTGCCACCAGTGATCGAACTCTCGAGCAGTACGTC. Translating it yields CATSDRTLEQYV.

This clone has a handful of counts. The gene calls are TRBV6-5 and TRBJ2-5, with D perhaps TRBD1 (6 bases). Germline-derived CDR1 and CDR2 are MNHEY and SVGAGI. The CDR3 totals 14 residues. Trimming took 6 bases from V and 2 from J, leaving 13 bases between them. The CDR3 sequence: CASRSDRFQETQYF. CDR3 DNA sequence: TGTGCCAGCAGGTCAGACAGGTTTCAAGAGACCCAGTACTTC.

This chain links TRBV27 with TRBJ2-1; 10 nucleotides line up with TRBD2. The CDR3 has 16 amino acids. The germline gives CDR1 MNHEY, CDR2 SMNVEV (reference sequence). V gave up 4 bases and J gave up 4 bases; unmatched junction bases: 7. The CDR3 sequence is CASSYSQRGGYNEQFF. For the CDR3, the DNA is TGTGCCAGCAGTTACTCCCAGCGGGGGGGGTACAATGAGCAGTTCTTC.

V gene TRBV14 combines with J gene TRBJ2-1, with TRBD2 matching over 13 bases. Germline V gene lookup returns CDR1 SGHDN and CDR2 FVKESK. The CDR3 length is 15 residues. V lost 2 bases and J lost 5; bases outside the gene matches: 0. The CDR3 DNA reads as TGTGCCAGCAGCCAAACTAGCGGGAGGGACAATGAGCAGTTCTTC. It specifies CASSQTSGRDNEQFF.

CDR3 sequence reads: CASSPRRRGGQETQYF. Written as DNA, the CDR3 is TGTGCCAGCAGCCCGCGTCGGCGGGGGGGCCAAGAGACCCAGTACTTC. The chain couples TRBV11-1 to TRBJ2-5; TRBD2 aligns across 9 bases. J was trimmed by 1 base and V by 5 bases; bases with no gene match: 8. The germline gives CDR1 SGHAT, CDR2 FQDESV (reference sequence). The length of the CDR3 is 16 residues. Full variable domain (missing parts from reference TRBV11-1 and TRBJ2-5): EAEVAQSPRYKITEKSQAVAFWCDPISGHATLYWYRQILGQGPELLVQFQDESVVDDSQLPKDRFSAERLKGVDSTLKIQPAELGDSAMYLCASSPRRRGGQETQYFGPGTRLLVL.

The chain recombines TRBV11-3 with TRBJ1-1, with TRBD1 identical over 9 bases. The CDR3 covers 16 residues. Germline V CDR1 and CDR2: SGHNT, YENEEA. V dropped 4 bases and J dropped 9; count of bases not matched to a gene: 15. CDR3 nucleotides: TGTGCCAGCAGCTCCCCGGGACAGGGAACAATGGGGAAAGCTTTCTTT. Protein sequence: CASSSPGQGTMGKAFF.

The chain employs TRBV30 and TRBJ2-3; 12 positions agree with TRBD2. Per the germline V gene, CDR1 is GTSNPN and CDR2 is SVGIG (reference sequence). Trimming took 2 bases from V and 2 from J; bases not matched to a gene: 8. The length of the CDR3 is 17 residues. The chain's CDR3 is CAWSTPWTSGTTDTQYF. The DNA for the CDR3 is TGTGCCTGGAGTACCCCCTGGACTAGCGGGACCACAGATACGCAGTATTTT.

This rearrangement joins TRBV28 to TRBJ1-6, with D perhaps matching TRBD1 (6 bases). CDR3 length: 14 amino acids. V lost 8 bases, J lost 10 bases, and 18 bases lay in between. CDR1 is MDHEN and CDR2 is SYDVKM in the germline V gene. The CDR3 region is CASVSAGGRSPLHF. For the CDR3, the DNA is TGTGCCAGCGTTTCTGCGGGGGGCAGGTCACCCCTCCACTTT.

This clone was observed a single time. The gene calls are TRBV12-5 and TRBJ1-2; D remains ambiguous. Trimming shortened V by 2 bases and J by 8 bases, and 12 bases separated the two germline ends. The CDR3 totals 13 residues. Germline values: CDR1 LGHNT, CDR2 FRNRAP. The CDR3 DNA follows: TGTGCTAGTGGTTTGTTAACGATCGGGGGCTACACCTTC. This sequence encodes CASGLLTIGGYTF.